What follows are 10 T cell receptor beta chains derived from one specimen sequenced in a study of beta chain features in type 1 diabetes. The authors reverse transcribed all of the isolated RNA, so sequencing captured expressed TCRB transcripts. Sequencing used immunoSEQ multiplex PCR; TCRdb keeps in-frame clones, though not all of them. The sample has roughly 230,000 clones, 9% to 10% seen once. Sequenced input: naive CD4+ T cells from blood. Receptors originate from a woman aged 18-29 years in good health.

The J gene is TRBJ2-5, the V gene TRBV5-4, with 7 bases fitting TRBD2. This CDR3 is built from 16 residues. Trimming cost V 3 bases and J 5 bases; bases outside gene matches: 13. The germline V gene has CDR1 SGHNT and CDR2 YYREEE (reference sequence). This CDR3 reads CASSSGVGGKGETQYF. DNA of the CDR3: TGTGCCAGCAGCTCCGGCGTCGGGGGGAAAGGGGAGACCCAGTACTTC.

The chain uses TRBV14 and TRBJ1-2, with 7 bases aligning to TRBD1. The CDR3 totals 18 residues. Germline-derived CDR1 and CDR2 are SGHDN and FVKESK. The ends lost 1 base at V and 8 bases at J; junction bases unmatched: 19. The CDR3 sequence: CASSQGLRWRGGLDGYTF. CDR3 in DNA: TGTGCCAGCAGCCAAGGACTTCGATGGAGAGGGGGCTTAGACGGCTACACCTTC.

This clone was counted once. CDR3 DNA: TGTGCCAGCAGCTTAAATCGACAGATACTAAACACCGGGGAGCTGTTTTTT. Protein sequence: CASSLNRQILNTGELFF. The rearrangement uses TRBV7-2 and TRBJ2-2, with D maybe TRBD1 (5 bases). The germline gives CDR1 SGHTA, CDR2 FQGNSA. With 2 bases removed from V and 2 bases from J, the gap between germline ends came to 15 bases. CDR3 length: 17 residues.

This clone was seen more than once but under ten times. In DNA form, the CDR3 reads TGTGCCAGCAGCCAAGGGGGATTCCCTAACTATGGCTACACCTTC. This translates into CASSQGGFPNYGYTF. The chain uses TRBV5-5 and TRBJ1-2; D possibly corresponds to TRBD1 (6 bases). V lost 4 bases and J lost 0, with 13 bases in between. Per the germline V gene, CDR1 is SGHKS and CDR2 is YYEKEE (reference sequence). This CDR3 has 15 amino acids. Combining the CDR3 with reference TRBV5-5 and TRBJ1-2 gives the whole variable domain DAGVTQSPTHLIKTRGQQVTLRCSPISGHKSVSWYQQVLGQGPQFIFQYYEKEERGRGNFPDRFSARQFPNYSSELNVNALLLGDSALYLCASSQGGFPNYGYTFGSGTRLTVV.

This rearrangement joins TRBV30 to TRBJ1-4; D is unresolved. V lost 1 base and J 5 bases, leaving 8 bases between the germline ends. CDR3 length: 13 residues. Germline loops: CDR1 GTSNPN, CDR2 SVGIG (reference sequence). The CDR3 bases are TGTGCCTGGAGTGGCAGAACAAATGAAAAACTGTTTTTT. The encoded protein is CAWSGRTNEKLFF.

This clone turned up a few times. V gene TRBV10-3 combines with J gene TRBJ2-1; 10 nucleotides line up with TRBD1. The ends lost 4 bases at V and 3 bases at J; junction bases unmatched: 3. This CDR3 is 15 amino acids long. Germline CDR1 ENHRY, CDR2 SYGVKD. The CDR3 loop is CAISADRGNYNEQFF. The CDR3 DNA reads TGTGCCATCAGTGCGGACAGGGGGAACTACAATGAGCAGTTCTTC.

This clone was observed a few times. CDR3 in amino acids: CASSAKFSGHEERNEQFF. CDR3 bases: TGTGCCAGCAGTGCGAAATTCAGCGGGCATGAGGAGCGGAATGAGCAGTTCTTC. The gene calls are TRBV2 and TRBJ2-1; D may be TRBD2 (6 bases). Germline V CDR1 and CDR2: SNHLY, FYNNEI. V was clipped by 4 bases and J by 7 bases, with 26 bases between them. CDR3 length: 18 residues.

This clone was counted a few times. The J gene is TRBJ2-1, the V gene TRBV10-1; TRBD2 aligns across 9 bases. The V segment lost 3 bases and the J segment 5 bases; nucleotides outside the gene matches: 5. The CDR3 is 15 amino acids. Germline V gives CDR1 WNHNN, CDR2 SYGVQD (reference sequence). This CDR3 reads CASSDRLAGHNEQFF. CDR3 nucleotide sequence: TGCGCCAGCAGTGATCGCCTAGCGGGGCACAATGAGCAGTTCTTC.

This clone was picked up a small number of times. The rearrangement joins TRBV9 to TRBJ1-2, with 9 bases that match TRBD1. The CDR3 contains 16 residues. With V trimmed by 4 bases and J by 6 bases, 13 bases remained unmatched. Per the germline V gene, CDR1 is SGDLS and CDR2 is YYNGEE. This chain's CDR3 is CASSLTPGQGFDGYTF. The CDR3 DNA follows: TGTGCCAGCAGCCTCACACCGGGACAGGGATTCGATGGCTACACCTTC. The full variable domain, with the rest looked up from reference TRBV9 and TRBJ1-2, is DSGVTQTPKHLITATGQRVTLRCSPRSGDLSVYWYQQSLDQGLQFLIQYYNGEERAKGNILERFSAQQFPDLHSELNLSSLELGDSALYFCASSLTPGQGFDGYTFGSGTRLTVV.

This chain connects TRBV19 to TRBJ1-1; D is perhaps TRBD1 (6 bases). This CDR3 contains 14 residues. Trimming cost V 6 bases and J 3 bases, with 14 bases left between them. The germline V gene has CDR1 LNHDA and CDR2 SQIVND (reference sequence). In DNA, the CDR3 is TGTGCCAGTAGCCTGGACAGCTCATACACTGAAGCTTTCTTT. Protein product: CASSLDSSYTEAFF.